This T cell receptor beta chain emerged from a study of radiation and T cells in renal cell carcinoma. The overall study: Nephrectomy followed 15 Gy stereotactic body radiation by 4 weeks.

The time point denotes: blood 2 weeks post-SBRT. Documented treatment: 15 Gy SBRT to primary tumor, nephrectomy 4 weeks later. After SBRT, blood was collected at 2 and 4 weeks, plus baseline. The CDR3 has 15 residues. The germline V gene encodes CDR1 MRHNA and CDR2 SNTAGT. Trimming took off 4 bases at V and 5 bases at J, with 14 bases between the two ends. Sequencing was performed with immunoSEQ multiplex PCR; in TCRdb, only in-frame clones are kept and a portion is missing. The sample shows some 72,000 clones, roughly 80% of them seen only once. Broader study findings: Pretreatment tumor biopsies were lacking, so baseline clonotypes are unknown. From baseline, blood top tumor clonotypes peaked at 2 weeks post-radiation.

As concerns this clone: Its target is unknown.

Sequencing was performed on blood, taken from a patient whose treatment included radiotherapy and nephrectomy. This receptor was taken from a man between 60 and 75 years old with renal cell carcinoma. The chain recombines TRBV6-4 with TRBJ2-2, with D perhaps assigned TRBD1 or TRBD2 (5 bases each). The CDR3 is CASSASRGPTGELFF. The CDR3 DNA reads as TGTGCCAGCAGTGCGAGTCGGGGCCCTACCGGGGAGCTGTTTTTT.